Listed here are 14 T cell receptor beta chains from one sample, sequenced in a study of T cell responses to AZD1222 COVID-19 vaccine. Generated by immunoSEQ multiplex PCR, the TCRdb table keeps only in-frame clones and is missing some. Found here are about 140,000 clones, 80% to 95% of them singletons; the top ten hold around 1.5%. The source material was peripheral blood, sampled on day 0 of AZD1222 vaccination. These receptors all stem from an adult in good health.

The genes are TRBV3-1 (or the pseudogene TRBV3-2) and TRBJ1-3; no definite D call. This CDR3 region has 20 residues. Germline CDR1 is LGHDT and CDR2 is YNNKEL (reference sequence). Trimming shortened V by 1 base and J by 0 bases, and 22 bases separated the two germline ends. This chain's CDR3 is CASSQGFYRAGPSSGNTIYF. CDR3 sequence (DNA): TGTGCCAGCAGCCAAGGGTTCTATCGGGCAGGTCCTAGCTCTGGAAACACCATATATTTT.

The chain links TRBV2 to TRBJ1-4; unclear D gene. CDR1 is SNHLY and CDR2 is FYNNEI in the germline V gene. The CDR3 is 16 residues long. The V and J ends lost 0 bases and 5 bases respectively, with 13 bases between them. CDR3 residues: CASSEALGSQNEKLFF. Written as DNA, the CDR3 is TGTGCCAGCAGTGAAGCGCTGGGCAGCCAAAATGAAAAACTGTTTTTT.

The chain has TRBV5-6 and TRBJ2-1, with 11 bases matching TRBD2. The CDR3 runs to 18 residues. Trimming at V came to 0 bases and at J to 6 bases, leaving 11 bases not matched to a gene. CDR1 is SGHDT, CDR2 YYEEEE, per germline. CDR3 sequence (DNA): TGTGCCAGCAGCTTGGAGGCAGGAGGTCTAGCGGGAGGCAATGAGCAGTTCTTC. This codes for CASSLEAGGLAGGNEQFF.

The chain carries TRBV5-1 and TRBJ1-6; TRBD1 agrees at 10 bases. CDR3 length: 16 amino acids. V was clipped by 4 bases and J by 10 bases; unmatched bases: 11. CDR1 is SGHRS and CDR2 is YFSETQ in the germline V gene. The CDR3 here is CASSVTGTGDGSPLHF. The CDR3 region has the DNA TGCGCCAGCAGCGTGACCGGGACAGGGGATGGGTCACCCCTCCACTTT. Variable domain in full (rest from reference TRBV5-1 and TRBJ1-6): KAGVTQTPRYLIKTRGQQVTLSCSPISGHRSVSWYQQTPGQGLQFLFEYFSETQRNKGNFPGRFSGRQFSNSRSEMNVSTLELGDSALYLCASSVTGTGDGSPLHFGNGTRLTVT.

The chain recombines TRBV12-3 or TRBV12-4 with TRBJ2-7; TRBD2 is a possible D gene (7 bases). Trimming shortened V by 5 bases and J by 5 bases, and 13 bases separated the two germline ends. This CDR3 is 13 amino acids long. In DNA, the CDR3 is TGTGCCAGCAGTCTGGGGGGGGCGGACGAGCAGTACTTC. Translating gives CASSLGGADEQYF.

This clone was found a few times. V gene TRBV19 combines with J gene TRBJ2-7; 9 bases agree with TRBD1. The trim removed 7 bases at V and 3 bases at J, leaving 4 bases unmatched. In germline, CDR1 is LNHDA, CDR2 SQIVND (reference sequence). There are 13 residues in the CDR3. The CDR3 protein is CASMGQGNYEQYF. The CDR3 DNA reads as TGTGCCAGTATGGGACAGGGTAACTACGAGCAGTACTTC.

This sequence joins TRBV6-5 and TRBJ1-2; D not certain. Germline lookup yields CDR1 MNHEY and CDR2 SVGAGI. CDR3 length: 12 residues. Trimming pared 7 bases from V and 7 bases from J, leaving 13 bases between. As DNA, the CDR3 is TGTGCCAGCACCGAATCGGGGTCTGGCTACACCTTC. It yields the protein CASTESGSGYTF.

This chain joins TRBV6-5 and TRBJ1-2, with TRBD1 as a possible D gene (5 bases). CDR1 is MNHEY and CDR2 is SVGAGI in the germline V gene. The CDR3 sequence is 13 residues long. With 7 bases removed from V and 2 bases from J, the gap between germline ends came to 11 bases. Here the CDR3 reads CASMGRANYGYTF. In DNA, the CDR3 is TGTGCCAGCATGGGCAGGGCGAACTATGGCTACACCTTC.

The chain employs TRBV3-1 (or the pseudogene TRBV3-2) and TRBJ2-7; D remains unclear. CDR1 is LGHDT, CDR2 YNNKEL, per germline (reference sequence). The CDR3 is made up of 14 amino acids. Trimming shortened V by 4 bases and J by 2 bases, and 12 bases separated the two germline ends. CDR3 region: CASSPPGRTYEQYF. The DNA for the CDR3 is TGTGCCAGCAGCCCTCCCGGCAGAACCTACGAGCAGTACTTC.

The chain uses TRBV4-2 and TRBJ2-5; D is undetermined. The CDR3 has 14 residues. Germline V gene lookup returns CDR1 LGHNA and CDR2 YNFKEQ. The V end lost 0 bases, the J end lost 5 bases, and 10 bases lay between the germline ends. CDR3 sequence reads: CASSQDGSRETQYF. The DNA for the CDR3 is TGTGCCAGCAGCCAAGATGGATCTCGGGAGACCCAGTACTTC.

The chain recombines TRBV27 with TRBJ1-1; no reliable D call. The CDR3 has 14 amino acids. CDR1 is MNHEY and CDR2 is SMNVEV in the germline V gene (reference sequence). The V gene lost 5 bases and the J gene lost 0 bases, with 10 bases spanning the gap. The DNA of the CDR3 is TGTGCCAGCAGTAGGGCCAGCCTGAACACTGAAGCTTTCTTT. Translated: CASSRASLNTEAFF.

The V gene is TRBV11-2, the J gene TRBJ2-3, with D perhaps matching TRBD2 (5 bases). V was trimmed by 0 bases and J by 6 bases, leaving 7 bases between them. CDR1 SGHAT and CDR2 FQNNGV come from the germline V gene. The CDR3 covers 13 residues. CDR3 sequence reads: CASSLERGDTQYF. As DNA, the CDR3 is TGTGCCAGCAGCTTAGAGCGAGGGGATACGCAGTATTTT. The full variable domain, completed using reference TRBV11-2 and TRBJ2-3, is EAGVAQSPRYKIIEKRQSVAFWCNPISGHATLYWYQQILGQGPKLLIQFQNNGVVDDSQLPKDRFSAERLKGVDSTLKIQPAKLEDSAVYLCASSLERGDTQYFGPGTRLTVL.

The rearrangement uses TRBV28 and TRBJ1-1, with a tentative D call TRBD1 (5 bases). The CDR3 length is 13 residues. V was clipped by 8 bases and J by 1 base, with 11 bases between them. Germline CDR1 is MDHEN and CDR2 is SYDVKM. CDR3 residues: CASAGPRNTEAFF. In DNA, the CDR3 is TGTGCCAGCGCGGGGCCGCGGAACACTGAAGCTTTCTTT.

The chain combines TRBV5-1 with TRBJ2-3; D may be TRBD2 (5 bases). CDR3 length equals 14 residues. In germline, CDR1 is SGHRS, CDR2 YFSETQ. Trimming took 0 bases from V and 6 from J, leaving 11 bases between them. The DNA of the CDR3 is TGCGCCAGCAGCTTGGCTCGCCCGGGGGATACGCAGTATTTT. The encoded protein is CASSLARPGDTQYF.